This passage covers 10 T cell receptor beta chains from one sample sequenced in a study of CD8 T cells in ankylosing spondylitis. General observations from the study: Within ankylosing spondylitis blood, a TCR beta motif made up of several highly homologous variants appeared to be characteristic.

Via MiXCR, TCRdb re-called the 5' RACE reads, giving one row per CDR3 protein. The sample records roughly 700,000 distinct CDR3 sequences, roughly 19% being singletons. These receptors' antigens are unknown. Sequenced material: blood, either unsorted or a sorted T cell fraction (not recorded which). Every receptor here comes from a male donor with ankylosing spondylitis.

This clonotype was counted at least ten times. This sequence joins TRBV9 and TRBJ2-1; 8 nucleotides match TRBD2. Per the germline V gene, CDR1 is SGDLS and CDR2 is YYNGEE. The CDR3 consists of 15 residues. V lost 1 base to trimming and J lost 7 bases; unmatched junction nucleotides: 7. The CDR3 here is CASSVLAGPGNEQFF. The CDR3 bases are TGTGCCAGCAGCGTACTAGCGGGTCCAGGGAATGAGCAGTTCTTC.

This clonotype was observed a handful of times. The CDR3 loop reads CASSLKGTGGYEQYF. For the CDR3, the DNA is TGTGCCAGCAGTTTGAAGGGGACAGGGGGGTACGAGCAGTACTTC. V gene TRBV12-3 or TRBV12-4 combines with J gene TRBJ2-7, with 11 nucleotides matching TRBD1. Trimming took 3 bases from V and 4 from J; bases not matched to a gene: 5. There are 15 residues in the CDR3.

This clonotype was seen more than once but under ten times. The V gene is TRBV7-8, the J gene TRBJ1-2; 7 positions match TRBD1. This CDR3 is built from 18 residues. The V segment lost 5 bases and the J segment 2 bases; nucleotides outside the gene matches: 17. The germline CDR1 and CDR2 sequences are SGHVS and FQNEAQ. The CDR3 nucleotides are TGTGCCAGCAGCCACTACCTCACTCCGGGACAGATGAACTATGGCTACACCTTC. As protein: CASSHYLTPGQMNYGYTF. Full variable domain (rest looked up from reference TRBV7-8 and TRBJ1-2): GAGVSQSPRYKVAKRGQDVALRCDPISGHVSLFWYQQALGQGPEFLTYFQNEAQLDKSGLPSDRFFAERPEGSVSTLKIQRTQQEDSAVYLCASSHYLTPGQMNYGYTFGSGTRLTVV.

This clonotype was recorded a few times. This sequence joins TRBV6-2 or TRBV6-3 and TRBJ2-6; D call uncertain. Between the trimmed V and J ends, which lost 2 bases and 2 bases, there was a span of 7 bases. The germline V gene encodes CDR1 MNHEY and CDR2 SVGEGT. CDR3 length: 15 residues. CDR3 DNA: TGTGCCAGCAGTTACGTAGGCCCTGGGGCCAACGTCCTGACTTTC. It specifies CASSYVGPGANVLTF.

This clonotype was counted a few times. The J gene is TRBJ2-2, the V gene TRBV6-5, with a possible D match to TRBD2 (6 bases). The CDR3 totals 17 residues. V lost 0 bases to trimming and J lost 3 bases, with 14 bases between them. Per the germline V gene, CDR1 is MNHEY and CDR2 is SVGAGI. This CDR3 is CASSYSSRGIYTGELFF. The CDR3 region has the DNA TGTGCCAGCAGTTACTCGTCACGGGGGATTTACACCGGGGAGCTGTTTTTT.

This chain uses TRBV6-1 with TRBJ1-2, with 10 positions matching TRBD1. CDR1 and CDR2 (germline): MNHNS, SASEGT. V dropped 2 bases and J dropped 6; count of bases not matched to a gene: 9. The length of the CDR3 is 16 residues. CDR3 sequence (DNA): TGTGCCAGCAGTGAAATTTGGGGGGACAGGGGTGATGGCTACACCTTC. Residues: CASSEIWGDRGDGYTF.

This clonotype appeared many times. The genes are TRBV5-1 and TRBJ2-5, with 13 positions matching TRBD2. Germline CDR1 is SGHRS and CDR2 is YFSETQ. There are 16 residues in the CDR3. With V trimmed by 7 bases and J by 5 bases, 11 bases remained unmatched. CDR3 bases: TGCGCCAGCCAGCGAAGGACTAGCGGGAGTGATGAGACCCAGTACTTC. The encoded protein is CASQRRTSGSDETQYF.

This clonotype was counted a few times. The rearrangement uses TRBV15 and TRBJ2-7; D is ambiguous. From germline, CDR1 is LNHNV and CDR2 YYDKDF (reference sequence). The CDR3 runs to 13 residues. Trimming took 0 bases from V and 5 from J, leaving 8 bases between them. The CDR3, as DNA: TGTGCCACCAGCAGAGATCCTCAGGACGAGCAGTACTTC. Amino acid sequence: CATSRDPQDEQYF.

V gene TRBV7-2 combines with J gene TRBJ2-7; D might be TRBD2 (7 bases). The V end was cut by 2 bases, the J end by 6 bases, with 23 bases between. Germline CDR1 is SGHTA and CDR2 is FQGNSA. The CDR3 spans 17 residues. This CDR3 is CASSLSVGGGRRGEQYF. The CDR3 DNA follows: TGTGCCAGCAGCTTAAGCGTTGGGGGCGGGAGAAGAGGCGAGCAGTACTTC. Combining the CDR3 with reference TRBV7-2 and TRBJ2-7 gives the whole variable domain GAGVSQSPSNKVTEKGKDVELRCDPISGHTALYWYRQSLGQGLEFLIYFQGNSAPDKSGLPSDRFSAERTGGSVSTLTIQRTQQEDSAVYLCASSLSVGGGRRGEQYFGPGTRLTVT.

CDR3 nucleotide sequence: TGTGCCAGCAGCTCACCCCCGCGGACAGGAGCTTTCTTT. It codes for CASSSPPRTGAFF. The chain is built from TRBV5-6 and TRBJ1-1; the match to TRBD1 covers 7 bases. CDR1 and CDR2 (germline): SGHDT, YYEEEE. V lost 3 bases, J lost 10 bases, and 9 bases stayed unmatched. This CDR3 is built from 13 residues.